Following are 15 T cell receptor beta chains from one sample sequenced in a study of blood T cell repertoires in COVID-19. Only in-frame clones appear in the TCRdb table, and some are missing; sequencing was by immunoSEQ multiplex PCR. This repertoire shows about 270,000 clones, approximately 82% found once; its top ten account for roughly 3.1%. Sequenced material: peripheral blood. The receptors stem from a woman under 30 with acute or convalescent COVID-19.

Points on this clone: An end of the junction does not agree with germline; a read error may underlie this. V and J are TRBV6-4 and TRBJ1-1, with D possibly being TRBD1 (5 bases). CDR1 and CDR2 from the germline V gene are MRHNA and SNTAGT. This CDR3 is built from 19 residues. CDR3 region: CASRDSTRDRAGFRTEAFF. The CDR3 DNA reads TGTGCCAGCAGGGACTCGACGAGAGATAGGGCAGGGTTTCGCACTGAAGCTTTCTTT.

This chain uses TRBV3-1 (or the pseudogene TRBV3-2) with TRBJ1-2; D may be TRBD1 (5 bases). The CDR3 has 15 residues. Germline V lookup: CDR1 LGHDT, CDR2 YNNKEL (reference sequence). Trimming left V 4 bases short and J 0 bases short, with 12 bases between. Here the CDR3 DNA reads TGTGCCAGCAGCCCGACAGTGGCCCCTAACTATGGCTACACCTTC. It translates to CASSPTVAPNYGYTF.

This chain joins TRBV6-2 or TRBV6-3 and TRBJ2-7; TRBD1 matches at 7 bases. Looked up from germline, CDR1 is MNHEY and CDR2 is SVGEGT. V shed 4 bases, J shed 4 bases, and the junction held 4 bases outside the gene matches. The CDR3 contains 13 residues. This CDR3 is CASSSDREYEQYF. Written as DNA, the CDR3 is TGTGCCAGCAGTTCCGACAGGGAGTACGAGCAGTACTTC.

This rearrangement joins TRBV4-3 to TRBJ2-5; 9 bases agree with TRBD2. Trimming removed 1 base from V and 1 base from J; junction bases left unmatched: 4. Germline loops: CDR1 LGHNA, CDR2 YSLEER. The CDR3 has 16 amino acids. The DNA for the CDR3 is TGCGCCAGCAGCCAAGCGACGACTAGCGGCCAAGAGACCCAGTACTTC. Its translation: CASSQATTSGQETQYF.

This clone was counted a single time. This chain uses TRBV30 with TRBJ2-3, with 8 bases matching TRBD1. The V gene end was trimmed by 4 bases and the J gene end by 3 bases; junction bases not matched to a gene: 6. Germline CDR1 GTSNPN, CDR2 SVGIG (reference sequence). CDR3 length: 14 amino acids. This CDR3 reads CAWTSGGLTDTQYF. CDR3 sequence (DNA): TGTGCCTGGACCTCAGGGGGCTTAACAGATACGCAGTATTTT.

The chain has TRBV3-1 (or the pseudogene TRBV3-2) and TRBJ1-3; D may be TRBD1 (5 bases). Deletions cut 4 bases from V and 3 bases from J, with 16 bases between. The CDR3 loop spans 16 amino acids. The germline CDR1 and CDR2 sequences are LGHDT and YNNKEL (reference sequence). The CDR3 bases are TGTGCCAGCAGCCCGCAACAGGCGCAGCATGGAAACACCATATATTTT. Amino acid sequence: CASSPQQAQHGNTIYF.

This chain links TRBV28 with TRBJ1-2; possibly TRBD1 for D (6 bases). This CDR3 spans 17 amino acids. Germline V gene sequence: CDR1 MDHEN, CDR2 SYDVKM. The ends were cut back, 6 bases at V and 7 bases at J, with 27 bases in the middle. The CDR3 spells CASSTGSVDRVMGGYTF. CDR3 coding DNA: TGTGCCAGCAGCACAGGGTCTGTGGATCGCGTTATGGGTGGCTACACCTTC.

V gene TRBV7-2 combines with J gene TRBJ2-7; 9 bases map to TRBD2. The germline V gene encodes CDR1 SGHTA and CDR2 FQGNSA. Germline trimming cut 6 bases from V and 2 bases from J; bases unmatched to any gene: 8. This CDR3 region has 15 residues. The DNA of the CDR3 is TGTGCCAGCAGTTACCGTAGCGGGGGTACCTACGAGCAGTACTTC. Translated: CASSYRSGGTYEQYF.

This chain links TRBV12-5 with TRBJ2-5; maybe TRBD1 (6 bases). Germline V gene lookup returns CDR1 LGHNT and CDR2 FRNRAP. V lost 1 base and J 4 bases, leaving 10 bases between the germline ends. The CDR3 consists of 14 residues. CDR3 DNA: TGTGCTAGTGGTTTGGACAGGGTCGGAGAGACCCAGTACTTC. It codes for CASGLDRVGETQYF.

The V and J genes are TRBV5-6 and TRBJ2-6; TRBD2 might be the D (5 bases). CDR3 length: 17 amino acids. Germline lookup yields CDR1 SGHDT and CDR2 YYEEEE. Between the trimmed V and J ends, which lost 4 bases and 1 base, there was a span of 15 bases. CDR3 in amino acids: CASSRREGYSGANVLTF. CDR3 nucleotide sequence: TGTGCCAGCAGCCGGCGAGAGGGCTATTCTGGGGCCAACGTCCTGACTTTC.

V and J are TRBV5-8 and TRBJ2-5, with TRBD1 as a possible D gene (6 bases). The CDR3 is made up of 15 amino acids. CDR1 and CDR2 (germline): SGHTS, YDEGEE. V gave up 4 bases and J gave up 1 base, with 14 bases separating them. This CDR3 reads CASSQSGVVQETQYF. The CDR3 coding sequence is TGTGCCAGCAGCCAGTCAGGGGTAGTCCAAGAGACCCAGTACTTC. Based on the CDR3 plus reference TRBV5-8 and TRBJ2-5, the full variable domain is EAGVTQSPTHLIKTRGQQATLRCSPISGHTSVYWYQQALGLGLQFLLWYDEGEERNRGNFPPRFSGRQFPNYSSELNVNALELEDSALYLCASSQSGVVQETQYFGPGTRLLVL.

The rearrangement links TRBV28 to TRBJ2-5, with D perhaps matching TRBD1 (6 bases). V was cut by 4 bases and J by 2 bases, with 11 bases left in between. The CDR3 loop spans 14 amino acids. Germline values: CDR1 MDHEN, CDR2 SYDVKM. The CDR3 sequence: CASSSDRLQETQYF. CDR3 nucleotides: TGTGCCAGCAGTTCAGACAGGCTGCAAGAGACCCAGTACTTC.

The chain links TRBV7-9 to TRBJ2-5; 8 nucleotides match TRBD1. The CDR3 spans 15 residues. The trim removed 5 bases at V and 1 base at J, leaving 6 bases unmatched. In germline, CDR1 is SEHNR, CDR2 FQNEAQ (reference sequence). The CDR3 sequence: CASSPRDRIQETQYF. The CDR3 DNA follows: TGTGCCAGCAGCCCCCGGGACAGGATCCAAGAGACCCAGTACTTC.

This sequence joins TRBV15 and TRBJ1-2; a possible D gene is TRBD1 (6 bases). This CDR3 has 15 residues. Trimming cost V 3 bases and J 4 bases, with 15 bases left between them. Germline CDR1 and CDR2: LNHNV and YYDKDF (reference sequence). This chain's CDR3 is CATSSPRVRGYGYTF. DNA of the CDR3: TGTGCCACCAGCAGTCCTCGGGTCAGGGGCTATGGCTACACCTTC. The full variable domain, its missing parts supplied by reference TRBV15 and TRBJ1-2, is DAMVIQNPRYQVTQFGKPVTLSCSQTLNHNVMYWYQQKSSQAPKLLFHYYDKDFNNEADTPDNFQSRRPNTSFCFLDIRSPGLGDTAMYLCATSSPRVRGYGYTFGSGTRLTVV.

This chain links TRBV7-2 with TRBJ2-7, with 9 bases matching TRBD2. This CDR3 region has 17 residues. Germline CDR1 SGHTA, CDR2 FQGNSA. The trim removed 1 base at V and 3 bases at J, leaving 10 bases unmatched. The DNA of the CDR3 is TGTGCCAGCAGCTTAGTGAGTAGCGGGAGCTTTTTCTACGAGCAGTACTTC. It yields the protein CASSLVSSGSFFYEQYF.